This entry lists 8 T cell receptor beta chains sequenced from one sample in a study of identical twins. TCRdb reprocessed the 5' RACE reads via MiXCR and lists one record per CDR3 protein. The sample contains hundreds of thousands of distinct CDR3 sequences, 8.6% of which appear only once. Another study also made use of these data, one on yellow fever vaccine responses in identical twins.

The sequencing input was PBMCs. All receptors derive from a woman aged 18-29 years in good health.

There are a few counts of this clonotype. The CDR3 sequence: CAIKKTSGGNGELFF. For the CDR3, the DNA is TGTGCCATCAAAAAGACTAGCGGGGGTAACGGGGAGCTGTTTTTT. The chain carries TRBV10-3 and TRBJ2-2; TRBD2 matches 12 bases. Germline assignment: CDR1 ENHRY and CDR2 SYGVKD. The CDR3 runs to 15 residues. V gave up 7 bases and J gave up 7 bases; unmatched junction bases: 7.

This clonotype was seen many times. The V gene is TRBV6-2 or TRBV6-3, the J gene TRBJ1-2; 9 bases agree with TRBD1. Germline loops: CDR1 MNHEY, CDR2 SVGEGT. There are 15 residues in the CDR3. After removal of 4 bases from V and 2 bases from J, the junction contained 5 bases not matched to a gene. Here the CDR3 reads CASSSGQGINYGYTF. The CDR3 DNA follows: TGTGCCAGCAGTTCCGGACAGGGGATAAACTATGGCTACACCTTC.

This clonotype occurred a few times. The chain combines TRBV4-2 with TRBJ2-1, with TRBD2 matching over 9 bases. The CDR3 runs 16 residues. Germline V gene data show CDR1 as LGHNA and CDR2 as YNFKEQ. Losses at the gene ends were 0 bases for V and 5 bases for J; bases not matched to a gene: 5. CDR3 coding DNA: TGTGCCAGCAGCCAAGACCCGGGACTAGCCCACAATGAGCAGTTCTTC. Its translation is CASSQDPGLAHNEQFF.

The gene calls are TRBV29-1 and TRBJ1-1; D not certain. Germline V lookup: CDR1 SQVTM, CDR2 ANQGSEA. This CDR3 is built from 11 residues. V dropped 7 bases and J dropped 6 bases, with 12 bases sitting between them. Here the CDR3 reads CSGVIIAEAFF. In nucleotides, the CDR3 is TGCAGCGGGGTTATAATCGCTGAAGCTTTCTTT.

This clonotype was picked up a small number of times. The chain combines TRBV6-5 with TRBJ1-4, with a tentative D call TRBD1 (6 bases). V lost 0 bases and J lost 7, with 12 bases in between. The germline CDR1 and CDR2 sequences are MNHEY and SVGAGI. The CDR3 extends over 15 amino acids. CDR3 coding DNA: TGTGCCAGCAGTTACTCCGGACAGTGGGCTGAAAAACTGTTTTTT. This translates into CASSYSGQWAEKLFF.

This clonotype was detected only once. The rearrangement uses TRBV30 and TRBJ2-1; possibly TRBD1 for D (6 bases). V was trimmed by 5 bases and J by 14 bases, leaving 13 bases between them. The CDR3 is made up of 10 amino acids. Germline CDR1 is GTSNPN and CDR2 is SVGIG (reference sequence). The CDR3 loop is CAWLGQGKFF. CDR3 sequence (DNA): TGTGCCTGGTTGGGGCAGGGGAAGTTCTTC. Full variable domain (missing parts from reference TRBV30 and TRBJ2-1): SQTIHQWPATLVQPVGSPLSLECTVEGTSNPNLYWYRQAAGRGLQLLFYSVGIGQISSEVPQNLSASRPQDRQFILSSKKLLLSDSGFYLCAWLGQGKFFGPGTRLTVL.

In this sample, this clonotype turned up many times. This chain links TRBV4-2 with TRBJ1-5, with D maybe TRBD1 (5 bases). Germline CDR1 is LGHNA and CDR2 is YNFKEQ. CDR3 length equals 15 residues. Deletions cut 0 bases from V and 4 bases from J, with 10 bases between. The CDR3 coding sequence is TGTGCCAGCAGCCAAGATTTTAGGGGTAATCAGCCCCAGCATTTT. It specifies CASSQDFRGNQPQHF.

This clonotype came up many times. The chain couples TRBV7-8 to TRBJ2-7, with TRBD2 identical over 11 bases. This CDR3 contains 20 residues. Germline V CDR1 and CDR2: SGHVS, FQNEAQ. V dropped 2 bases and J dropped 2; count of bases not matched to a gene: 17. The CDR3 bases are TGTGCCAGCAGCTTAAGGATTTTTTCCCCGGGACTAGCGGAAGCCTACGAGCAGTACTTC. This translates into CASSLRIFSPGLAEAYEQYF.